This T cell receptor beta chain came from a study of shared clonotypes between healthy human individuals. CD8 cells regarded as naive lacked CD45RO, were positively chosen for CCR7, and omitted terminally differentiated effector memory CD45RA+ cells. Within Nashville, Tennessee resided all donors, each a Caucasian adult. Of note for this clone: No antigen is known for it.

The V gene lost 4 bases and the J gene lost 4 bases, with 17 bases spanning the gap. Germline CDR1 MNHEY, CDR2 SMNVEV (reference sequence). The CDR3 length is 15 residues. Study outcomes and limitations: Generation probabilities of non-shared clonotypes were lower (relative to those shared by all four donors).

Some clones are missing from TCRdb's copy, which holds only in-frame ones; the method was immunoSEQ multiplex PCR. The repertoire holds 2 million or so clones, just under 95% seen once, with around 1.1% in the top ten. The sequencing sample was made of naive CD8+ T cells sorted from blood. The sequence was collected from a man aged 18-30 years in good health. J is TRBJ2-7 and V is TRBV27; the D gene is possibly TRBD2 (6 bases). This CDR3 is CASSSGLSGGYEQYF. For the CDR3, the DNA is TGTGCCAGCAGTTCCGGACTATCCGGGGGTTACGAGCAGTACTTC.